The clone carrying this T cell receptor beta chain was observed a single time. Its target is not known. These data come from a study of cytomegalovirus exposure and HLA in healthy donors. General study results and limits: Rarity marked most TCR sequences, yet some public TCRs occurred in many donors.

Germline values: CDR1 LNHDA, CDR2 SQIVND (reference sequence). The CDR3 totals 17 residues. V lost 5 bases to trimming and J lost 0 bases, with 14 bases between them. The table came from immunoSEQ multiplex PCR; TCRdb's copy has only in-frame clones and leaves some out. The table shows some 290,000 clones, with 88% occurring only once. The chain joins TRBV19 to TRBJ1-6; perhaps TRBD1 as D (5 bases). The sequenced material came from PBMCs. The clonotype originates from a man aged 25-45 years in good health and CMV-seronegative. The CDR3 region is CASSLTVPGSYNSPLHF. The CDR3, as DNA: TGTGCCAGTAGTTTGACAGTACCGGGCTCCTATAATTCACCCCTCCACTTT. Full variable domain (outside the CDR3, taken from reference TRBV19 and TRBJ1-6): DGGITQSPKYLFRKEGQNVTLSCEQNLNHDAMYWYRQDPGQGLRLIYYSQIVNDFQKGDIAEGYSVSREKKESFPLTVTSAQKNPTAFYLCASSLTVPGSYNSPLHFGNGTRLTVT.